This TCR beta chain was profiled in a study of metastatic and nonmetastatic thyroid tumors. On the study more broadly: Across blood and tumor or nodule tissue, repertoires from malignant and benign thyroid patients were compared with one another. Overall study results and limits: Significantly higher TCR beta diversity was reportedly seen in malignant thyroid tumors than benign nodules, in blood and tumor.

Ahead of thyroid surgery, no patient had received treatment of any kind. This CDR3 region has 13 residues. CDR1 and CDR2 from the germline V gene are KGHSH and LQKENI. The ends were cut back, 11 bases at V and 4 bases at J, with 15 bases in the middle. TCRdb re-called the PCR reads via MiXCR. The table records tens of thousands of clones, around 20% of them present only once. This clone was recorded at least ten times. Its antigen remains unidentified. This receptor was taken from a female donor with papillary thyroid cancer or a benign thyroid nodule (not recorded which). Some clones in this sample may be carry-over from other donors' samples. This chain joins TRBV18 and TRBJ1-3; tentatively, D is TRBD1 (5 bases). The material sequenced was blood. The CDR3 DNA follows: TGTGCCTCCGAAACGGGACGCGGAAACACCATATATTTT. Protein: CASETGRGNTIYF.